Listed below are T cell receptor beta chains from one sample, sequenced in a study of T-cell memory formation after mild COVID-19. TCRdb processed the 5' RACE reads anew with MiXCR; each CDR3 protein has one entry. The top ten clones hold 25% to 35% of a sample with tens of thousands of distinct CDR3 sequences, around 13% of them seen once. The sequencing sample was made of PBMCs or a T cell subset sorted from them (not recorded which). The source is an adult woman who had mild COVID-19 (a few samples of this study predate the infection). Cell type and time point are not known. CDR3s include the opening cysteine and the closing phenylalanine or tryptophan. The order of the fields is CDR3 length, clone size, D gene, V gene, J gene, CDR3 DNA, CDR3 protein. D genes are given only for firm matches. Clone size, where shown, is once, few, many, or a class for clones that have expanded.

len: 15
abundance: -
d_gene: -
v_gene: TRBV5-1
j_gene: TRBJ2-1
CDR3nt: TGCGCCAGCAGCATGGGGCAGTCCTCCTACAATGAGCAGTTCTTC
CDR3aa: CASSMGQSSYNEQFF

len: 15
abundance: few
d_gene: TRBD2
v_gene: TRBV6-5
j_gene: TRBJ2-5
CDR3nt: TGTGCCAGCAGTTACTCGAGTCTAGCGGGGAAGACCCAGTACTTC
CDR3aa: CASSYSSLAGKTQYF

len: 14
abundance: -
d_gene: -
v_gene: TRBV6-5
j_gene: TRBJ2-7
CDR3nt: TGTGCCAGCAGCCCCGGCCGGCGGACCTACGAGCAGTACTTC
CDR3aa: CASSPGRRTYEQYF

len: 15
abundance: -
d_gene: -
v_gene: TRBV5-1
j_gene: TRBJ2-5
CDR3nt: TGCGCCAGCAGCTTGGCTAGTGCGGGACAAGAGACCCAGTACTTC
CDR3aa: CASSLASAGQETQYF

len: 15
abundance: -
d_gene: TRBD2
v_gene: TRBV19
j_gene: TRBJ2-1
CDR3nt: TGTGCCAGTAGTCCACTAGCGGGAGCGGGGAATGAGCAGTTCTTC
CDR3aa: CASSPLAGAGNEQFF

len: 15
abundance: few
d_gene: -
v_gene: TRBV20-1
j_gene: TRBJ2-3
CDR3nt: TGCAGTGCTACCTCTTATTCGGAGGAAGCAGATACGCAGTATTTT
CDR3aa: CSATSYSEEADTQYF

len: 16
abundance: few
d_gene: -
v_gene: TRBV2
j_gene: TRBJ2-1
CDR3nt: TGTGCCAGCAGTGTCTTGGCGGCTGACTCCTACAATGAGCAGTTCTTC
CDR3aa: CASSVLAADSYNEQFF

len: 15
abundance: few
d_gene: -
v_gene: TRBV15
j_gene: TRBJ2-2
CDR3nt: TGTGCCACCAGCGTGAACAGGAATTTCAACGGGGAGCTGTTTTTT
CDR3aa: CATSVNRNFNGELFF

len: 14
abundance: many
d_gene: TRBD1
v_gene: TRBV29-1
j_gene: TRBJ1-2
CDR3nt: TGCAGCGTTGTCACGGACAGGGGGAACTATGGCTACACCTTC
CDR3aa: CSVVTDRGNYGYTF

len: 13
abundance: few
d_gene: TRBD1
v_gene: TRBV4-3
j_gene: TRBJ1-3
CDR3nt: TGCGCCAGCAGCCAACAGGAGGGGGCTCACATATATTTT
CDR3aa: CASSQQEGAHIYF

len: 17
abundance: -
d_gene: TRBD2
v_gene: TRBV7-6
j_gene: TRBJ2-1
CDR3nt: TGTGCCAGCAGCTTAGGGCGGGGAGCTAGCGGGGTCAATGAGCAGTTCTTC
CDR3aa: CASSLGRGASGVNEQFF

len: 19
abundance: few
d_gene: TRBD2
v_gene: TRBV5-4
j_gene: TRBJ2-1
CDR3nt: TGTGCCAGCAGCTTTTTCGGGACTAGCGGGAGTGGGGTGTCAAATGAGCAGTTCTTC
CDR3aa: CASSFFGTSGSGVSNEQFF

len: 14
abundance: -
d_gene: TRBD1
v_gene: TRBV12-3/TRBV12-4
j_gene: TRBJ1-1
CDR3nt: TGTGCCAGCAAATTAGGGGACAGGGGTTCTGAAGCTTTCTTT
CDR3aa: CASKLGDRGSEAFF

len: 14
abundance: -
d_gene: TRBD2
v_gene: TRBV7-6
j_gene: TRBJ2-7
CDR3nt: TGTGCCAGCAGCTTAGGGGAGGGGCTCCGAGAGCAGTACTTC
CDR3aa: CASSLGEGLREQYF

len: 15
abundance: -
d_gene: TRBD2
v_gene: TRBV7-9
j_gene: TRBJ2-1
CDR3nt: TGTGCCAGCAGCCGATGGACTAGCGGGAGCGATGAGCAGTTCTTC
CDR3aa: CASSRWTSGSDEQFF

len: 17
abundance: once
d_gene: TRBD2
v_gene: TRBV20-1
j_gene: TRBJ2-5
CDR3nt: TGCAGTGCTAGTCCCGACCAGCAGCGGGGGGGTACGGAGACCCAGTACTTC
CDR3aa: CSASPDQQRGGTETQYF

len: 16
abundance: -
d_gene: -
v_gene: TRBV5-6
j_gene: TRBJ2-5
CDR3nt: TGTGCCAGCAGCTCGGTCGGGGTTAACCCCCAAGAGACCCAGTACTTC
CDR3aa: CASSSVGVNPQETQYF

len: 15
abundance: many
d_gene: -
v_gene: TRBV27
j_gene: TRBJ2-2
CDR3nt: TGTGCCAGCAGTTTTGCGGGATGGAACACCGGGGAGCTGTTTTTT
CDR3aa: CASSFAGWNTGELFF

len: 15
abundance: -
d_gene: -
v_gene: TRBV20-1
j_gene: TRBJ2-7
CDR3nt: TGCAGTGCTAGAGATTGGGTAGATACTAACTACGAGCAGTACTTC
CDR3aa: CSARDWVDTNYEQYF

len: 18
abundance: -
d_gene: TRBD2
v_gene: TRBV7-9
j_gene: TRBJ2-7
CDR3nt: TGTGCCAGCAGCCTGGGACTAGCGGGAGGGCCGCTCACCTACGAGCAGTACTTC
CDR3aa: CASSLGLAGGPLTYEQYF

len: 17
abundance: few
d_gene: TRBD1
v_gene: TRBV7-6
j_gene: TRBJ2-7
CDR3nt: TGTGCCAGCAGCTTAGACGTAGGGGGCGAGTGGAGCGACGAGCAGTACTTC
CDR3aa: CASSLDVGGEWSDEQYF

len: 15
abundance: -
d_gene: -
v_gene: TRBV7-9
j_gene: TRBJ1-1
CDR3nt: TGTGCCAGCAGCTTAGGAGCGACACCCTACACTGAAGCTTTCTTT
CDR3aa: CASSLGATPYTEAFF

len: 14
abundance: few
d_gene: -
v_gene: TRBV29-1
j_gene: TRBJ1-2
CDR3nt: TGCAGCGTTGATTCGGACAGCCCCTCCTATGGCTACACCTTC
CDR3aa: CSVDSDSPSYGYTF

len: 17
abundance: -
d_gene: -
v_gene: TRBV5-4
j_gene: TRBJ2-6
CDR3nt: TGTGCCAGCAGCTTGCCAGGGTCGAGCTCTGGGGCCAACGTCCTGACTTTC
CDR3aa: CASSLPGSSSGANVLTF

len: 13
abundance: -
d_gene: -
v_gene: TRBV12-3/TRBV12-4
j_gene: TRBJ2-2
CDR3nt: TGTGCCAGCAGCCCCTCGGGGTCCGGGGAGCTGTTTTTT
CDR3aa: CASSPSGSGELFF

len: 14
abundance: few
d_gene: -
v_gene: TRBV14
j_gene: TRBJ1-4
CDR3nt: TGTGCCAGCAGCCAAGATCTTTTATCTGAAAAACTGTTTTTT
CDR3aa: CASSQDLLSEKLFF

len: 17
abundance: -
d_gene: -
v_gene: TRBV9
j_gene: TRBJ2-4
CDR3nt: TGTGCCAGCAGCGGTAGCCAAGACAGGCTTGACAAAAACATTCAGTACTTC
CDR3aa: CASSGSQDRLDKNIQYF

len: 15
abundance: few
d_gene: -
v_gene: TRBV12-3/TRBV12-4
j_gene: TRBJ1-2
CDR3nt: TGTGCCAGCAGTACCTCCGGGACACTTAGTTATGGCTACACCTTC
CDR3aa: CASSTSGTLSYGYTF

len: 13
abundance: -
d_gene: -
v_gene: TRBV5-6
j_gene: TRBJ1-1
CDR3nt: TGTGCCAGCAGCCCACGACAGAACACTGAAGCTTTCTTT
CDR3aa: CASSPRQNTEAFF

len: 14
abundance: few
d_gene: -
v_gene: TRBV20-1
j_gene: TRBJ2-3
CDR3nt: TGCAGTGCGGACACGGGTCTCCGATCAGATACGCAGTATTTT
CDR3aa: CSADTGLRSDTQYF

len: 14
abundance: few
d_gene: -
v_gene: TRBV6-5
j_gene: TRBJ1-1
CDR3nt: TGTGCCAGCAGTTACGGGGCTGGGGGAACTGAAGCTTTCTTT
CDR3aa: CASSYGAGGTEAFF

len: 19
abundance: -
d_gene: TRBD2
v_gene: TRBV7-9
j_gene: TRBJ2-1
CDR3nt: TGTGCCAGCAGCTTCCCCACCGGGGACCCAGCGGGAGTCTACAATGAGCAGTTCTTC
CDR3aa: CASSFPTGDPAGVYNEQFF

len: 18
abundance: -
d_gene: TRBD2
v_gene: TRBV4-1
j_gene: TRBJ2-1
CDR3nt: TGCGCCAGCAGCCACCCGGGACTAGCGGGGGGGAACTACAATGAGCAGTTCTTC
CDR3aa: CASSHPGLAGGNYNEQFF

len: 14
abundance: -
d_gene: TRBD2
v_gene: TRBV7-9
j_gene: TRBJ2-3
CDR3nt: TGTGCCAGCAGCCTTAGCGGGGACGGAGATACGCAGTATTTT
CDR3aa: CASSLSGDGDTQYF

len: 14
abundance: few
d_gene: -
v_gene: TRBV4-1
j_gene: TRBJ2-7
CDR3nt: TGCGCCAGCAGCATACGGGACGGCTCCTACGAGCAGTACTTC
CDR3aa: CASSIRDGSYEQYF

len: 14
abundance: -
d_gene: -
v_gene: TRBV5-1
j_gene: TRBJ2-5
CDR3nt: TGCGCCAGCGCCCGGGGACTGGACGAGGAGACCCAGTACTTC
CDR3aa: CASARGLDEETQYF

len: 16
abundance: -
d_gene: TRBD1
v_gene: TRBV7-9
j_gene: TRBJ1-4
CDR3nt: TGTGCCAGCAGCTCAACCTCCGGGACAGGCTCTGGAAAACTGTTTTTT
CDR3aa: CASSSTSGTGSGKLFF

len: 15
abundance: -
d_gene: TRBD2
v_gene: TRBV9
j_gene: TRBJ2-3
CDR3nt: TGTGCCAGCAGAGCTAGCGGGACGAGCACAGATACGCAGTATTTT
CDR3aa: CASRASGTSTDTQYF

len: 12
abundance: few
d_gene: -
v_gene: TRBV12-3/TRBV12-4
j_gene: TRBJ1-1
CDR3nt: TGTGCCAGCAGTTTAGAGGGGACTGAAGCTTTCTTT
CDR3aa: CASSLEGTEAFF

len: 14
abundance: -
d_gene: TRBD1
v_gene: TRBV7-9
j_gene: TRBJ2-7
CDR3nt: TGTGCCAGCAGCTTACCGGGACAGGGTTACGAGCAGTACTTC
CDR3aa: CASSLPGQGYEQYF

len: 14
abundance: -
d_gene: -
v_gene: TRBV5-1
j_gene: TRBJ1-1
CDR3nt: TGCGCCAGCAGCTTGGTTCAAGTGAACACTGAAGCTTTCTTT
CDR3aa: CASSLVQVNTEAFF

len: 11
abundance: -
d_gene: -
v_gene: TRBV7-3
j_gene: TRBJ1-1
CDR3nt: TGTGCCAGCAGCTTAACTGAAGAAGCTTTCTTT
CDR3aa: CASSLTEEAFF

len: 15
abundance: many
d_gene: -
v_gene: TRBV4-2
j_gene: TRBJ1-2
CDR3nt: TGTGCCAGCAGCCAAAATGGGCAGCCTAACTATGGCTACACCTTC
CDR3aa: CASSQNGQPNYGYTF

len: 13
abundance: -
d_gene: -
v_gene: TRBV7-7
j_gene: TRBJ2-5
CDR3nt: TGTGCTAGCAGCTTAAGGCGAGGCGAGACCCAGTACTTC
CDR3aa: CASSLRRGETQYF

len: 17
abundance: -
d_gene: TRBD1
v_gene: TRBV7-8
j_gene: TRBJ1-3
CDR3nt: TGTGCCAGCAGCCTACGGACAGGAGATTTCTCTGGAAACACCATATATTTT
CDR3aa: CASSLRTGDFSGNTIYF

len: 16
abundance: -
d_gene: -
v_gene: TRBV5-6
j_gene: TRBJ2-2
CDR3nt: TGTGCCAGCAGCTTGGTGTTTCGGGGGCGCACCGGGGAGCTGTTTTTT
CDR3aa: CASSLVFRGRTGELFF

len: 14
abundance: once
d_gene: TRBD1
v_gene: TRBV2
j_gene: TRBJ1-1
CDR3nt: TGTGCCAGAGCGAGGACAGGGGAGAGAACTGAAGCTTTCTTT
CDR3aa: CARARTGERTEAFF

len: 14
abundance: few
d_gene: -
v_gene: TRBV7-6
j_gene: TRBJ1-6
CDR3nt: TGTGCCAGCAGCTTAGCGGATAGCGGTTCACCCCTCCACTTT
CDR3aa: CASSLADSGSPLHF

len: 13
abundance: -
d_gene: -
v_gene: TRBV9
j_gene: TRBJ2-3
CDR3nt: TGTGCCAGCAGCGTAGCTAAGGTGGATACGCAGTATTTT
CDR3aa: CASSVAKVDTQYF

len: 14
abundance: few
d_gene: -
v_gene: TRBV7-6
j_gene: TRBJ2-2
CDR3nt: TGTGCCAGCAGAGCAGAAGCGAACACCGGGGAGCTGTTTTTT
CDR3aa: CASRAEANTGELFF

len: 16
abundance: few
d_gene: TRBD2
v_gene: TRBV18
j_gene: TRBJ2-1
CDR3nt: TGTGCCAGCTCCCAGACTAGCGGGAGCTCCTACAATGAGCAGTTCTTC
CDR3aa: CASSQTSGSSYNEQFF

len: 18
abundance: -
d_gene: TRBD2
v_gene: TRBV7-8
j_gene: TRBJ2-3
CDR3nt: TGTGCCAGCAGCTTAGCCAGGGGACTAGCGGGAGCCACAGATACGCAGTATTTT
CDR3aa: CASSLARGLAGATDTQYF

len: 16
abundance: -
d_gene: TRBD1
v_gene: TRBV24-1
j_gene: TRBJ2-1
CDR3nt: TGTGCCACCAGTGCAGACGGACAGGGGCTATACAATGAGCAGTTCTTC
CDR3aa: CATSADGQGLYNEQFF

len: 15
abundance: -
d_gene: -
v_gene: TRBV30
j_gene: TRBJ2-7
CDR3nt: TGTGCCTGGAGTGGAAGGGGACGGAATTCCTACGAGCAGTACTTC
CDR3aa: CAWSGRGRNSYEQYF

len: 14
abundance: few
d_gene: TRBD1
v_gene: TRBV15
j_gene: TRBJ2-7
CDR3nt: TGTGCCACCAGCCCAGGACAGGGGGGCTACGAGCAGTACTTC
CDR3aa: CATSPGQGGYEQYF

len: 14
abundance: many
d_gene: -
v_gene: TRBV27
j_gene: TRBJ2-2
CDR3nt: TGTGCCAGCAGTTACGGGGGGCCTTCCGGGGAGCTGTTTTTT
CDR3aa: CASSYGGPSGELFF

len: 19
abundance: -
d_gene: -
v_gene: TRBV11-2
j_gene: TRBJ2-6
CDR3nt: TGTGCCAGCAGCTTAGGAGGGTTGCAGCCCAACGCTGGGGCCAACGTCCTGACTTTC
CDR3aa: CASSLGGLQPNAGANVLTF

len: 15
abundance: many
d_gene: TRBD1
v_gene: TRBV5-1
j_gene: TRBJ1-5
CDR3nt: TGCGCCAGCAGCGAAGGGACAGGTAGCAATCAGCCCCAGCATTTT
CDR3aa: CASSEGTGSNQPQHF

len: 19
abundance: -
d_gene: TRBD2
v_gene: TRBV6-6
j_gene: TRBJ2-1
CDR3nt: TGTGCCAGCAGTTACAGTGTAGCTAGCGGGAGATACTCCTACAATGAGCAGTTCTTC
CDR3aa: CASSYSVASGRYSYNEQFF

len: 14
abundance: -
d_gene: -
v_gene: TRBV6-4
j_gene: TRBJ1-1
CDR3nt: TGTGCCAGCAGTGACGGTGGGGACCACACTGAAGCTTTCTTT
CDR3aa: CASSDGGDHTEAFF